Below, 27 T cell receptor beta chains from the same sample are listed, as sequenced in a study of response to subunit inactivated influenza vaccine. TCRdb re-called the RT-PCR reads through MiXCR, storing one row per CDR3 protein. The sample has about 780,000 distinct CDR3 sequences, about 18% seen once. The sequences come from PBMCs from blood, collected roughly 5 days after vaccination. These TCRs come from a man in his fifties or sixties who received an inactivated influenza vaccine.

The table lists this clonotype with many counts. V is TRBV5-1 and J is TRBJ2-2, with D possibly matching TRBD1 (5 bases). Deletions cut 0 bases from V and 0 bases from J, with 6 bases between. The CDR3 is made up of 15 amino acids. In germline, CDR1 is SGHRS, CDR2 YFSETQ. The CDR3 is CASSLGTSNTGELFF. In nucleotides, the CDR3 is TGCGCCAGCAGCTTGGGGACATCGAACACCGGGGAGCTGTTTTTT.

This clonotype was counted only a few times. The rearrangement joins TRBV4-3 to TRBJ1-2, with D hard to call. V shed 0 bases and J shed 4 bases, with 9 bases lying between them. The CDR3 sequence is 14 residues long. The V gene's germline CDR1 is LGHNA and CDR2 YSLEER. CDR3 residues: CASSQDGTLYGYTF. The CDR3 DNA follows: TGCGCCAGCAGCCAAGATGGCACCCTCTATGGCTACACCTTC.

This chain links TRBV7-9 with TRBJ2-1, with a weak D call TRBD2 (5 bases). This CDR3 comprises 15 residues. The V and J ends lost 6 bases and 8 bases respectively, with 20 bases between them. The germline gives CDR1 SEHNR, CDR2 FQNEAQ (reference sequence). CDR3 bases: TGTGCCAGCAGGGGTTGGAATCCTAGCACCCATGAGCAGTTCTTC. Protein sequence: CASRGWNPSTHEQFF.

For the CDR3, the DNA is TGTGCCAGCATCGAAGGAACCTCAAAGCCTTTCTTT. As protein: CASIEGTSKPFF. The gene calls are TRBV6-1 and TRBJ1-1; D not resolved. Germline V gives CDR1 MNHNS, CDR2 SASEGT. The CDR3 runs 12 residues. V was shortened by 7 bases and J by 12 bases, with 18 bases between the two germline ends.

This clonotype occurred many times. The chain has TRBV11-2 and TRBJ2-4; a weak D match, TRBD1 (6 bases). Trimming took 3 bases from V and 8 from J, leaving 14 bases between them. This CDR3 region has 14 residues. Germline CDR1 SGHAT, CDR2 FQNNGV. As DNA, the CDR3 is TGTGCCAGCAGCTTTGGCAGGGGTAGAGACATTCAGTACTTC. Protein product: CASSFGRGRDIQYF.

For this clonotype: It may be a read error: a sequence one base away is much more abundant. The chain links TRBV10-1 to TRBJ2-1; the D call may be TRBD1 or TRBD2 (5 bases each). The germline V gene encodes CDR1 WNHNN and CDR2 SYGVQD (reference sequence). V lost 3 bases and J lost 4, with 13 bases in between. The CDR3 sequence is 15 residues long. The CDR3 here is CASSDTWGLYNEQFF. CDR3 in DNA: TGCGCCAGCAGTGACACTTGGGGGTTGTACAATGAGCAGTTCTTC.

The CDR3 DNA is TGTGCCATCAGTGGGGGGACTAGCGGGAGGTATGACGAGCAGTACTTC. This gives the protein CAISGGTSGRYDEQYF. V is TRBV10-3 and J is TRBJ2-7, with 15 bases fitting TRBD2. The V and J ends lost 4 bases and 5 bases, in that order; junction bases with no gene match: 6. The CDR3 is made up of 16 amino acids. Per the germline V gene, CDR1 is ENHRY and CDR2 is SYGVKD.

The chain recombines TRBV6-5 with TRBJ2-5, with 11 bases aligning to TRBD2. The CDR3 totals 16 residues. V shed 1 base, J shed 4 bases, and the junction held 5 bases outside the gene matches. Germline V gene lookup returns CDR1 MNHEY and CDR2 SVGAGI. CDR3 in amino acids: CASSYFLAGGRETQYF. CDR3 nucleotides: TGTGCCAGCAGTTACTTTCTAGCGGGGGGACGAGAGACCCAGTACTTC.

The sample holds one count of this clonotype. One base away lies a much larger clone, so this may be a sequencing read error. V usage is TRBV5-1 and J usage is TRBJ2-1; D is uncertain. The CDR3 has 11 amino acids. The germline V gene has CDR1 SGHRS and CDR2 YFSETQ. DNA for the CDR3: TGCTCCAGCAGCTTGGACGGTGAGCAGTTCTTC. Translation: CSSSLDGEQFF.

This chain links TRBV4-3 with TRBJ2-1; 8 bases are a match to TRBD2. The germline CDR1 and CDR2 sequences are LGHNA and YSLEER. The CDR3 consists of 15 residues. V lost 1 base, J lost 6 bases, and 5 bases stayed unmatched. In DNA form, the CDR3 reads TGCGCCAGCAGCCAAGTTCTAGCGGGTAGCAATGAGCAGTTCTTC. Encoded protein: CASSQVLAGSNEQFF.

This chain uses TRBV7-9 with TRBJ2-1, with 9 bases fitting TRBD1. This CDR3 contains 17 residues. CDR1 is SEHNR and CDR2 is FQNEAQ in the germline V gene (reference sequence). Unmatched junction bases numbered 14, after V lost 4 bases and J lost 7 bases. CDR3 coding DNA: TGTGCCAGCAGCTCGTCCCATCGGACAGGGGACGGGAATGAGCAGTTCTTC. It yields the protein CASSSSHRTGDGNEQFF.

The chain has TRBV20-1 and TRBJ2-5, with D maybe TRBD1 (5 bases). The germline V gene has CDR1 DFQATT and CDR2 SNEGSKA (reference sequence). This CDR3 has 13 residues. The V gene lost 3 bases and the J gene lost 5 bases, with 13 bases spanning the gap. DNA of the CDR3: TGCAGTGCTAGGTTCCCGCACAGGGAGACCCAGTACTTC. Protein sequence: CSARFPHRETQYF.

This sequence joins TRBV20-1 and TRBJ2-2; 7 bases line up with TRBD1. The length of the CDR3 is 15 residues. Germline values: CDR1 DFQATT, CDR2 SNEGSKA (reference sequence). The junction had 8 bases not matched to a gene; V was cut back by 3 bases and J by 4 bases. As DNA, the CDR3 is TGCAGTGCTAGGACCCCGACAGGGCTCACCGGGGAGCTGTTTTTT. It translates to CSARTPTGLTGELFF.

The chain joins TRBV6-1 to TRBJ2-7; 8 positions match TRBD1. J was trimmed by 7 bases and V by 7 bases; bases with no gene match: 18. This CDR3 contains 16 residues. CDR1 and CDR2 (germline): MNHNS, SASEGT. CDR3 in amino acids: CASNYPGQGTFGEQYF. The CDR3 nucleotides read TGTGCCAGCAACTACCCCGGACAGGGTACCTTCGGGGAGCAGTACTTC.

This clonotype was observed a few times. The V call is TRBV7-9, the J call TRBJ2-1; 7 bases are a match to TRBD2. The V gene's germline CDR1 is SEHNR and CDR2 FQNEAQ (reference sequence). The CDR3 is made up of 15 amino acids. With V trimmed by 1 base and J by 3 bases, 3 bases remained unmatched. DNA of the CDR3: TGTGCCAGCAGCTTAGGCGGGAGTTACTACAATGAGCAGTTCTTC. As protein: CASSLGGSYYNEQFF. Combining the CDR3 with reference TRBV7-9 and TRBJ2-1 gives the whole variable domain DTGVSQNPRHKITKRGQNVTFRCDPISEHNRLYWYRQTLGQGPEFLTYFQNEAQLEKSRLLSDRFSAERPKGSFSTLEIQRTEQGDSAMYLCASSLGGSYYNEQFFGPGTRLTVL.

This clonotype was observed a handful of times. The CDR3 DNA is TGTGCCATCAGAGACGGGACAGGGGCAAAGGCCGGGGAGCTGTTTTTT. It encodes CAIRDGTGAKAGELFF. The chain links TRBV10-3 to TRBJ2-2; 10 bases are shared with TRBD1. CDR3 size: 16 residues. Germline CDR1 is ENHRY and CDR2 is SYGVKD. V lost 6 bases and J lost 6; bases outside the gene matches: 10.

V and J are TRBV4-1 and TRBJ2-2, with D uncertain. This CDR3 spans 13 amino acids. The V gene lost 3 bases and the J gene lost 6 bases, with 8 bases spanning the gap. Germline V lookup: CDR1 MGHRA, CDR2 YSYEKL. The CDR3 DNA is TGCGCCAGCAGCCAGGTAGTATCCGGGGAGCTGTTTTTT. Translated: CASSQVVSGELFF.

The V call is TRBV7-3, the J call TRBJ2-3; D call uncertain. Trimming removed 2 bases from V and 9 bases from J, with 12 bases in between. The length of the CDR3 is 13 residues. From germline, CDR1 is SGHTA and CDR2 FQGTGA. CDR3 nucleotides: TGTGCCAGCAGCTTATTTTTTCGCCAGACGCAGTATTTT. Translation: CASSLFFRQTQYF.

The gene calls are TRBV6-6 and TRBJ2-7; TRBD1 or TRBD2 may be the D gene (5 bases each). Trimming removed 2 bases from V and 6 bases from J, with 11 bases in between. Per the germline V gene, CDR1 is MNHNY and CDR2 is SVGAGI (reference sequence). There are 13 residues in the CDR3. The DNA for the CDR3 is TGTGCCAGCAGTTACCTACAGGCGGGCGAGCAGTACTTC. Amino acids: CASSYLQAGEQYF.

This clonotype was observed a few times. The chain recombines TRBV3-1 with TRBJ2-7; D may be TRBD2 (6 bases). V shed 1 base and J shed 3 bases, with 13 bases lying between them. CDR1 and CDR2 from the germline V gene are LGHDT and YNNKEL (reference sequence). The length of the CDR3 is 15 residues. The CDR3 nucleotides read TGTGCCAGCAGCCAAGGTTTATCGGGAGTCTACGAGCAGTACTTC. Amino acids: CASSQGLSGVYEQYF.

This chain uses TRBV27 with TRBJ2-5; D gene unclear. CDR3 length equals 13 residues. V lost 2 bases to trimming and J lost 1 base, with 5 bases between them. The germline gives CDR1 MNHEY, CDR2 SMNVEV (reference sequence). This chain's CDR3 is CASSLVVQETQYF. In DNA form, the CDR3 reads TGTGCCAGCAGTTTAGTTGTCCAAGAGACCCAGTACTTC.

The chain recombines TRBV28 with TRBJ2-5; D possibly uses TRBD1 or TRBD2 (5 bases each). CDR1 MDHEN and CDR2 SYDVKM come from the germline V gene. The CDR3 has 15 residues. V gave up 7 bases and J gave up 5 bases, with 20 bases separating them. The CDR3 nucleotides read TGTGCCAGCACCTCCATCGAGGGGCATGGCGAGACCCAGTACTTC. It is translated as CASTSIEGHGETQYF.

The gene calls are TRBV21-1 and TRBJ1-3; the table names TRBD1, a call not compared with the DNA. TRBV21-1 corresponds to a pseudogene. The CDR3 spans 15 residues. CDR3 sequence: CASTSGTGSGNTIYF. The CDR3 DNA follows: TGTGCCAGCACATCCGGGACGGGCTCTGGAAACACCATATATTTT.

This chain links TRBV7-9 with TRBJ1-4, with D perhaps matching TRBD1 (6 bases). This CDR3 is built from 14 residues. V lost 5 bases to trimming and J lost 4 bases, with 11 bases between them. In germline, CDR1 is SEHNR, CDR2 FQNEAQ (reference sequence). Here the CDR3 reads CASSRGAYNEKLFF. As DNA, the CDR3 is TGTGCCAGCAGCCGGGGGGCCTATAATGAAAAACTGTTTTTT.

The CDR3 DNA is TGTGCCAGCAGCTCCCGGGTCCTCACCTACGAGCAGTACTTC. Translated: CASSSRVLTYEQYF. The chain recombines TRBV14 with TRBJ2-7; D gene ambiguous. The germline V gene encodes CDR1 SGHDN and CDR2 FVKESK. The CDR3 has 14 residues. Trimming pared 5 bases from V and 2 bases from J, leaving 13 bases between.

The chain employs TRBV10-3 and TRBJ1-1, with TRBD1 matching over 9 bases. The germline V gene encodes CDR1 ENHRY and CDR2 SYGVKD. After removal of 10 bases from V and 5 bases from J, the junction contained 14 bases not matched to a gene. This CDR3 is 15 amino acids long. CDR3 residues: CATSTGTGRPTEAFF. CDR3 bases: TGTGCCACCTCAACCGGGACAGGGAGACCAACTGAAGCTTTCTTT.

The chain carries TRBV2 and TRBJ2-5, with D unresolved. V was shortened by 1 base and J by 13 bases, with 1 base between the two germline ends. This CDR3 is 8 amino acids long. The germline V gene encodes CDR1 SNHLY and CDR2 FYNNEI. The CDR3 sequence: CASSEGYF. CDR3 nucleotides: TGTGCCAGCAGTGAAGGGTACTTC.